Below are 14 T cell receptor beta chains sequenced from a single sample in a study of beta chain features in type 1 diabetes (dated by TCRdb to 2016 to 2019). The library was produced with the immunoSEQ multiplex PCR assay. All of the isolated RNA was reverse transcribed with the High Capacity cDNA Reverse Transcription Kit, so expressed TCRB transcripts were sequenced. Not all clones reach the TCRdb copy of this immuneACCESS table, which keeps in-frame sequences only. Checked studies attribute under half of the gap to unresolved V genes and leave the rest unexplained. The sample contains 250,000 to 300,000 clones, roughly 24% of them found a single time. 0.012% of the sample is held by the ten biggest clonotypes. Summary of the overall study and its limitations: A moderate but significant shortening of TCRB CDR3 length was observed in type 1 diabetes patients in all four CD4+ subsets.

The antigens for these receptors are not known. The sequenced material came from naive CD4+ T cells from blood. The intended sense of this specimen's cell subset or site label: true naive CD4+ T cells. The receptor source for this set is a woman aged 25 to 39 with type 1 diabetes.

The rearrangement joins TRBV9 to TRBJ2-2; 9 positions agree with TRBD2. The CDR3 is 16 residues long. V was pared by 0 bases and J by 2 bases, with 2 bases of the junction left unmatched. CDR1 and CDR2 from the germline V gene are SGDLS and YYNGEE. Here the CDR3 DNA reads TGTGCCAGCAGCGTAGCTCTAGCGGGAAACACCGGGGAGCTGTTTTTT. Translating gives CASSVALAGNTGELFF.

This clone was observed a handful of times. The V call is TRBV4-1, the J call TRBJ2-5; no clear D gene. CDR1 and CDR2 from the germline V gene are MGHRA and YSYEKL. Trimming shortened V by 1 base and J by 5 bases, and 11 bases separated the two germline ends. The CDR3 runs to 14 residues. The CDR3 nucleotides read TGCGCCAGCAGCCAAGTTATTAGCTTGGAGACCCAGTACTTC. Translating it yields CASSQVISLETQYF.

The chain uses TRBV13 and TRBJ2-1; D call uncertain. Germline assignment: CDR1 PRHDT and CDR2 FYEKMQ (reference sequence). The CDR3 covers 11 residues. The germline V and J ends were trimmed by 5 bases and 9 bases, with 8 bases remaining between them. CDR3 nucleotides: TGTGCCAGCAGCCGTAACGGTGAGCAGTTCTTC. Its translation is CASSRNGEQFF.

The chain recombines TRBV7-9 with TRBJ2-1; 10 positions agree with TRBD2. The CDR3 runs to 14 residues. V trimming: 10 bases; J trimming: 6 bases; junction bases outside the gene matches: 9. Germline loops: CDR1 SEHNR, CDR2 FQNEAQ (reference sequence). CDR3: CATSLAGVSNEQFF. The CDR3 region has the DNA TGTGCCACCTCCCTAGCGGGAGTAAGCAATGAGCAGTTCTTC.

This chain joins TRBV29-1 and TRBJ1-5; the D gene is possibly TRBD1 (5 bases). The CDR3 spans 13 residues. V was clipped by 5 bases and J by 7 bases, with 15 bases between them. In germline, CDR1 is SQVTM, CDR2 ANQGSEA. The CDR3 DNA is TGCAGCGTTAACACAGGATGGAACCAGCCCCAGCATTTT. It yields the protein CSVNTGWNQPQHF.

The rearrangement joins TRBV4-2 to TRBJ2-7; 9 nucleotides agree with TRBD2. CDR1 LGHNA and CDR2 YNFKEQ come from the germline V gene. This CDR3 region has 15 residues. Losses at the gene ends were 3 bases for V and 7 bases for J; bases not matched to a gene: 10. As DNA, the CDR3 is TGTGCCAGCAGCCATGGGGCGGGAGGGCCGAAGGAGCAGTACTTC. This codes for CASSHGAGGPKEQYF.

The chain employs TRBV27 and TRBJ1-2; maybe TRBD1 (6 bases). Germline V gene sequence: CDR1 MNHEY, CDR2 SMNVEV (reference sequence). CDR3 length equals 12 residues. Trimming removed 6 bases from V and 8 bases from J, with 13 bases in between. In DNA, the CDR3 is TGTGCCAGCAGCTCCACAGGGATGGGCTACACCTTC. Translated: CASSSTGMGYTF.

The J gene is TRBJ1-1, the V gene TRBV30; no clear D gene. CDR1 is GTSNPN, CDR2 SVGIG, per germline (reference sequence). The CDR3 is 16 amino acids. V was trimmed by 3 bases and J by 5 bases, leaving 22 bases between them. CDR3 coding DNA: TGTGCCTGGAGGCCCGCGGGGAGGGTACTAACTACTGAAGCTTTCTTT. Encoded protein: CAWRPAGRVLTTEAFF.

This clone has only a few counts. The V gene is TRBV10-3, the J gene TRBJ2-1; 10 bases match TRBD1. V shed 4 bases, J shed 1 base, and the junction held 4 bases outside the gene matches. Germline CDR1 reads ENHRY; CDR2 reads SYGVKD. CDR3 length: 16 residues. This CDR3 is CAISVRQGASYNEQFF. The DNA for the CDR3 is TGTGCCATCAGTGTCCGACAGGGGGCTTCCTACAATGAGCAGTTCTTC.

The chain employs TRBV28 and TRBJ2-2; TRBD1 might be the D (5 bases). The CDR3 sequence is 13 residues long. Germline CDR1 MDHEN, CDR2 SYDVKM. V lost 3 bases and J lost 6, with 8 bases in between. CDR3 protein: CASSFVGPGELFF. CDR3 bases: TGTGCCAGCAGTTTTGTGGGGCCCGGGGAGCTGTTTTTT.

The chain couples TRBV6-6 to TRBJ1-5; D is unresolved. Trimming took 4 bases from V and 5 from J, leaving 3 bases between them. CDR1 and CDR2 (germline): MNHNY, SVGAGI (reference sequence). The CDR3 is made up of 11 amino acids. CDR3 sequence reads: CASSSDQPQHF. CDR3 nucleotide sequence: TGTGCCAGCAGTTCCGATCAGCCCCAGCATTTT.

This sequence joins TRBV5-4 and TRBJ2-7, with 16 nucleotides matching TRBD2. Germline CDR1 reads SGHNT; CDR2 reads YYREEE (reference sequence). The CDR3 spans 17 residues. The V segment lost 4 bases and the J segment 7 bases; nucleotides outside the gene matches: 11. Here the CDR3 reads CASSAGTSGRAPGEQYF. As DNA, the CDR3 is TGTGCCAGCAGCGCCGGGACTAGCGGGAGGGCCCCCGGGGAGCAGTACTTC.

This clone was found a few times. The chain carries TRBV6-5 and TRBJ1-2; D unresolved. From germline, CDR1 is MNHEY and CDR2 SVGAGI. CDR3 length: 13 amino acids. The V end was cut by 4 bases, the J end by 0 bases, with 6 bases between. This chain's CDR3 is CASSLQTNYGYTF. The DNA for the CDR3 is TGTGCCAGCAGTTTGCAGACTAACTATGGCTACACCTTC.

A few counts support this clone. This chain joins TRBV7-3 and TRBJ2-1; 12 bases map to TRBD2. This CDR3 spans 16 amino acids. Germline trimming cut 4 bases from V and 1 base from J; bases unmatched to any gene: 2. Germline V lookup: CDR1 SGHTA, CDR2 FQGTGA. The CDR3 spells CASSSLAGGSYNEQFF. The CDR3 bases are TGTGCCAGCAGCTCACTAGCGGGGGGTTCCTACAATGAGCAGTTCTTC.